The rows below give T cell receptor beta chains drawn from one sample of a study of vaccination and CD4 T cells after COVID-19. What these receptors recognize is not known. One entry per CDR3 protein, called by TCRdb with MiXCR from the PCR reads. The repertoire has some 7,800 distinct CDR3 sequences, about three fifths of them found once; the top ten carry under 15%. The sequenced material came from CD4+ T cells from blood, cultured in vitro. The receptors shown here come from a human donor in good health. CDR3s include the opening cysteine and the closing phenylalanine or tryptophan. D genes are given only for firm matches. The listing skips clone size in some rows; elsewhere it reads once, few, many or a size class.

>TRBV30|TRBJ1-2|TRBD1|-
TGTGCCTGGAGTATCGACAGGGGATATGGCTACACCTTC
CAWSIDRGYGYTF
>TRBV5-1|TRBJ1-1|-|-
TGCGCCAGCAGCCCGGAGGGTACAGGCTCCAACACTGAAGCTTTCTTT
CASSPEGTGSNTEAFF
>TRBV19|TRBJ1-6|-|-
TGTGCCAGTAGTGGGGGGGCGACGCTTAATTCACCCCTCCACTTT
CASSGGATLNSPLHF
>TRBV6-2/TRBV6-3|TRBJ1-5|TRBD1|few
TGTGCCAGCAGGCTCGACAGGGGTACCAATCAGCCCCAGCATTTT
CASRLDRGTNQPQHF
>TRBV5-4|TRBJ1-1|-|-
TGTGCCAGCAGCTTAGGTTCGGGGGGAATGAACACTGAAGCTTTCTTT
CASSLGSGGMNTEAFF
>TRBV4-2|TRBJ1-5|-|-
TGTGCCAGCAGCCCAAGCCCGGGGGGCAATCAGCCCCAGCATTTT
CASSPSPGGNQPQHF
>TRBV20-1|TRBJ1-2|-|few
TGCAGTGCTAAGCATCTAGACAGGATTTATGGCTACACCTTC
CSAKHLDRIYGYTF
>TRBV2|TRBJ2-7|-|once
TGTGCCAGCAGGGAGCGGGTATTATCCTACGAGCAGTACTTC
CASRERVLSYEQYF
>TRBV7-9|TRBJ1-1|TRBD1|-
TGTGCCAGCAGCCTGCTACAGGGGGGAGTTTTCTTT
CASSLLQGGVFF
>TRBV20-1|TRBJ2-4|-|-
TGCAGTGCTATCCCAGAGGCCCATTCCATCCAGTACTTC
CSAIPEAHSIQYF
>TRBV2|TRBJ2-7|TRBD1|-
TGTGCCAGCAGTGTTACAGGGGACCAAGAGCAGTACTTC
CASSVTGDQEQYF
>TRBV6-2/TRBV6-3|TRBJ1-2|-|-
TGTGCCAGCAGTTACGGGCAGCCGAACTATGGCTACACCTTC
CASSYGQPNYGYTF
>TRBV7-6|TRBJ2-2|-|-
TGTGCCAGCAGCCAGACGAGCCCCCATGGGCCCGGGGAGCTGTTTTTT
CASSQTSPHGPGELFF
>TRBV20-1|TRBJ1-1|-|few
TGCAGTGCTCCCGCCTGGGGGGGTGTCGACACTGAAGCTTTCTTT
CSAPAWGGVDTEAFF